This T cell receptor beta chain was retrieved from a study of cytomegalovirus exposure and HLA in healthy donors. Overall study findings and caveats: The sole available immune exposure information was CMV serostatus.

V shed 5 bases and J shed 3 bases, with 4 bases lying between them. CDR3 size: 10 residues. Germline V gene data show CDR1 as DFQATT and CDR2 as SNEGSKA (reference sequence). This clone turned up a few times. The antigen is unknown. The study ran its PCR with 60 Vbeta and 13 Jbeta primers. As handled by the study authors: Roughly 73 million unique TCR beta chains, around 11 million of them shared, were counted by a later analysis. Only in-frame clones appear in the TCRdb table, and some are missing; sequencing was by immunoSEQ multiplex PCR. Clone size and V and J calls were adopted from that table, with D and trimming inferred from the DNA. The table lists around 180,000 clones, about 80% of them singletons.

The TCR was taken from a woman in her 30s in good health and CMV-seropositive. V gene TRBV20-1 combines with J gene TRBJ1-2; D unclear. Sequencing was done on a sample of PBMCs. The CDR3 nucleotides are TGCAGTGCTCAGGACTATGGCTACACCTTC. Its protein product is CSAQDYGYTF.